The subject of this entry is one T cell receptor (beta chain). TCRdb redid the calling of the 5' RACE reads with MiXCR, one entry per CDR3 protein. The sample has 20,000 to 25,000 distinct CDR3 sequences, 30% seen once. Germline-derived CDR1 and CDR2 are SGHTA and FQGNSA. Trimming took 2 bases from V and 4 from J; bases not matched to a gene: 8. The CDR3 contains 17 residues. The material sequenced was tumor-infiltrating naive CD4+ T cells sorted from the breast tumor. Subset given: naive CD4+ T cells, CD4+CD45RA+CD25-. The receptor was derived from a female donor with breast cancer. The chain uses TRBV7-2 and TRBJ1-3; 10 positions match TRBD1. CDR3 sequence: CASSLRSTGGGGNTIYF. CDR3 bases: TGTGCCAGCAGCTTAAGGTCGACAGGGGGCGGAGGAAACACCATATATTTT.